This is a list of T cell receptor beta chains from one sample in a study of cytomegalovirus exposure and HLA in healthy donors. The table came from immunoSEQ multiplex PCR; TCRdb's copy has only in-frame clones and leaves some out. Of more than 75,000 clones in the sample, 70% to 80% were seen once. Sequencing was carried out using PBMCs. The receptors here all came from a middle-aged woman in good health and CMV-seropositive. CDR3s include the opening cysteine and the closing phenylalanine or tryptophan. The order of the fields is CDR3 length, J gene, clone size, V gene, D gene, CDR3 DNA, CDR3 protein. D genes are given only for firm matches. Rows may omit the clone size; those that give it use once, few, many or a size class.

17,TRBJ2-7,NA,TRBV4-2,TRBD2,TGTGCCAGCAGCCAAGAAGGAGGGCTAGCGGGAAGGTACGAGCAGTACTTC,CASSQEGGLAGRYEQYF
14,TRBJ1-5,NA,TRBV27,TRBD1,TGTGCCAGCAGTCCCCGACAGGGAAATCAGCCCCAGCATTTT,CASSPRQGNQPQHF
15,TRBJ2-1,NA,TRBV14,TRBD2,TGTGCCAGCAGCCCCGGGACTAGCTCCTACAATGAGCAGTTCTTC,CASSPGTSSYNEQFF
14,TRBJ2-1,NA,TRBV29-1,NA,TGCAGCGTGGGGGGGCAGGGAGCATACAATGAGCAGTTCTTC,CSVGGQGAYNEQFF
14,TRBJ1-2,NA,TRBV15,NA,TGTGCCACCAGCAGAGTGGACAGCATCGATGGCTACACCTTC,CATSRVDSIDGYTF
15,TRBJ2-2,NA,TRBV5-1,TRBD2,TGCGCCAGCAGCCAGGGACTAGCGGGAACCGGGGAGCTGTTTTTT,CASSQGLAGTGELFF
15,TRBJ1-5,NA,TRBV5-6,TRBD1,TGTGCCAGCAGCTCCCTATACGAGGACAGGCAGCCCCAGCATTTT,CASSSLYEDRQPQHF
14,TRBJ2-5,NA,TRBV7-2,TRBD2,TGTGCCAGCAGTCCCTCGGGGGGGGGTTGGACCCAGTACTTC,CASSPSGGGWTQYF
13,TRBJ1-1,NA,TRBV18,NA,TGTGCCAGCTCACCCGATGTGAGGACTGAAGCTTTCTTT,CASSPDVRTEAFF
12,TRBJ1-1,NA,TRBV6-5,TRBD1,TGTGCCACCGGGACAGCGAACACTGAAGCTTTCTTT,CATGTANTEAFF
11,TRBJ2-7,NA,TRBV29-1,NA,TGCAGCGCCATACAGGGCCACGAGCAGTACTTC,CSAIQGHEQYF
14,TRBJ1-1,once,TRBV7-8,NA,TGTGCCAGCAGCTTAAGCGCGGGGAGCACTGAAGCTTTCTTT,CASSLSAGSTEAFF
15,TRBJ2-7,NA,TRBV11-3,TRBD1,TGTGCCAGCAGCCGTGGACAGGGCGACGCCTACGAGCAGTACTTC,CASSRGQGDAYEQYF
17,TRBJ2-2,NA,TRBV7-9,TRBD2,TGTGCCAGCAGCTTATTAGGGCTAGCGGGAAACACCGGGGAGCTGTTTTTT,CASSLLGLAGNTGELFF
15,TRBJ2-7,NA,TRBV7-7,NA,TGTGCTAGCAGCTTAGCTTTGGGCGAGGGCTACGAGCAGTACTTC,CASSLALGEGYEQYF
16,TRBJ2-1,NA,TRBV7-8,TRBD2,TGTGCCAGCAGCTCCGATGCGGGGGGGCCCTACAATGAGCAGTTCTTC,CASSSDAGGPYNEQFF
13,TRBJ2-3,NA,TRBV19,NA,TGTGCCAGTAAGGGACACAGCACAGATACGCAGTATTTT,CASKGHSTDTQYF
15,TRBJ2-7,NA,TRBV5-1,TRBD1,TGCGCCAGCAGCGGAGACTCAGGGGGCTGGAACGAGCAGTACTTC,CASSGDSGGWNEQYF
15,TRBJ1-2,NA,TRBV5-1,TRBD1,TGCGCCAGCAGTTCAGGGGGGTCTGCTAACTATGGCTACACCTTC,CASSSGGSANYGYTF
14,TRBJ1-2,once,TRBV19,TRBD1,TGTGCCAGTAGTTCCTCCGACAGGGACTATGGCTACACCTTC,CASSSSDRDYGYTF
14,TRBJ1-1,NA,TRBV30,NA,TGTGCCTGGAGTGTAGAGGGGAGGGAAACTGAAGCTTTCTTT,CAWSVEGRETEAFF
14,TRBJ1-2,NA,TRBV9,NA,TGTGCCAGCAGCGTAGGGCAGGGGACTAAGGGCTACACCTTC,CASSVGQGTKGYTF
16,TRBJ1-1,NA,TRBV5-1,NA,TGCGCCAGCAGCTTCGGTGTGGACAGTTCGAACACTGAAGCTTTCTTT,CASSFGVDSSNTEAFF
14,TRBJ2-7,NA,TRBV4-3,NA,TGCGCCAGCAGCCACACCCGGGACTCTTACGAGCAGTACTTC,CASSHTRDSYEQYF
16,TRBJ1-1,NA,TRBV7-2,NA,TGTGCCAGCAGCCCGGGAGCCGGACGGTGGGGAACTGAAGCTTTCTTT,CASSPGAGRWGTEAFF
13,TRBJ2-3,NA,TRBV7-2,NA,TGTGCCAGCAGCTCCTATAGCACAGATACGCAGTATTTT,CASSSYSTDTQYF
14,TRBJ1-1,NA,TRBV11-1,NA,TGTGCCAGCAGCCCGGAAGACAGTGGCACTGAAGCTTTCTTT,CASSPEDSGTEAFF
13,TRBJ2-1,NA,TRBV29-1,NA,TGCAGCGTTGAAGTCATGGGCGGGAATGAGCAGTTCTTC,CSVEVMGGNEQFF
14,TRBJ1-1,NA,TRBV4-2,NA,TGTGCCAGCAGCCTGGGACATGGGGAGACTGAAGCTTTCTTT,CASSLGHGETEAFF
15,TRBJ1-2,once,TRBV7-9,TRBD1,TGTGCCAGCAGCATCTCCGAACAGGGGAACTATGGCTACACCTTC,CASSISEQGNYGYTF
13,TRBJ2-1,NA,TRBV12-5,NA,TGTGCTAGTGGTTTGGTGCCCGGCAATGAGCAGTTCTTC,CASGLVPGNEQFF
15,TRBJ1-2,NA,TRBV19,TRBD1,TGTGCCAGTAGTATAGTTGGACAGGAGAACTATGGCTACACCTTC,CASSIVGQENYGYTF
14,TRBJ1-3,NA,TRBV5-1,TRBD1,TGCGCCAGCAGCTTGGACAGGGGCGGAAACACCATATATTTT,CASSLDRGGNTIYF
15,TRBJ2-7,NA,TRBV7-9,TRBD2,TGTGCCAGCAGCTGGACTAGCGGGAGCACCTACGAGCAGTACTTC,CASSWTSGSTYEQYF
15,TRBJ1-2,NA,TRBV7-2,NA,TGTGCCAGCAGCTTAGCCACAGCACCGCTTTATGGCTACACCTTC,CASSLATAPLYGYTF
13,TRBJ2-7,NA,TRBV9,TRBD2,TGTGCCAGCAGTTTTGGGACTAGCGGCGAGCAGTACTTC,CASSFGTSGEQYF
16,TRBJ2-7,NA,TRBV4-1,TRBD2,TGCGCCAGCAGCCAAGAAGGAGCGGGAGGGCCGTACGAGCAGTACTTC,CASSQEGAGGPYEQYF
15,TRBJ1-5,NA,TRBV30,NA,TGTGCCTGGAGTGCAGACAGCTCCTTCAATCAGCCCCAGCATTTT,CAWSADSSFNQPQHF
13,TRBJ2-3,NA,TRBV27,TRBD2,TGTGCCAGCAGCCGACTAGCGCCAGATACGCAGTATTTT,CASSRLAPDTQYF
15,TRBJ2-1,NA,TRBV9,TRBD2,TGTGCCAGCAGTCGAAGCGGGGGACCTAACAATGAGCAGTTCTTC,CASSRSGGPNNEQFF
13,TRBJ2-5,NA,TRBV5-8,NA,TGTGCCAGCAGCTTGGACACGCAAGAGACCCAGTACTTC,CASSLDTQETQYF
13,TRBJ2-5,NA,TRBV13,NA,TGTGCCAGCAGCTTGAGAAACAGGGAGACCCAGTACTTC,CASSLRNRETQYF
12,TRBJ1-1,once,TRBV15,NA,TGTGCCACCGAAGGGGATGGCACTGAAGCTTTCTTT,CATEGDGTEAFF
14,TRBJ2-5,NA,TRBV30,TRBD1,TGTGCCTGGAATGACAGGGGTAAGGGAGAGACCCAGTACTTC,CAWNDRGKGETQYF
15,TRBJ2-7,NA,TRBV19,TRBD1,TGTGCCAGTAGTGCCGGGACAGGGTTCTCCTACGAGCAGTACTTC,CASSAGTGFSYEQYF
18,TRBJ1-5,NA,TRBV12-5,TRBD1,TGTGCTAGTGGTTTGTATAGGCCGACAGGGGGGTTTAGTCAGCCCCAGCATTTT,CASGLYRPTGGFSQPQHF
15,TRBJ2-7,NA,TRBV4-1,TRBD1,TGCGCCAGCAGCCATAAGACAGGGGGCAGCTACGAGCAGTACTTC,CASSHKTGGSYEQYF
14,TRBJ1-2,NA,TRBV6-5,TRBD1,TGTGCCAGCAGGGGGACAGGTTTTTCGTATGGCTACACCTTC,CASRGTGFSYGYTF
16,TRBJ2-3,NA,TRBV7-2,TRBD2,TGTGCCAGCAGATATACCGGGACTAGCGGGAGGGCCATCAAGTATTTT,CASRYTGTSGRAIKYF
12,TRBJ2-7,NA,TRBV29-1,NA,TGCAGCGTCACCCGGGATGACTACGAGCAGTACTTC,CSVTRDDYEQYF
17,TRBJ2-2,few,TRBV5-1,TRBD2,TGCGCCAGCAGCAGGGGACTAGCGGGGGGAAACACCGGGGAGCTGTTTTTT,CASSRGLAGGNTGELFF
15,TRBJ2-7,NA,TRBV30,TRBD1,TGTGCCTGGAGTGTACTGGGACAGGGATTCTACGAGCAGTACTTC,CAWSVLGQGFYEQYF
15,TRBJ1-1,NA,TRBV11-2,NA,TGTGCCAGCAGCTACAGGGAGGGCCTGAACACTGAAGCTTTCTTT,CASSYREGLNTEAFF
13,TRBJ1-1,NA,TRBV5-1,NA,TGCGCCAGCAGCATGGCAGGGAACACTGAAGCTTTCTTT,CASSMAGNTEAFF
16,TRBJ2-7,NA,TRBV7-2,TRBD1,TGTGCCAGCAGCTTAGACGGGACAGGTAGCACCTACGAGCAGTACTTC,CASSLDGTGSTYEQYF